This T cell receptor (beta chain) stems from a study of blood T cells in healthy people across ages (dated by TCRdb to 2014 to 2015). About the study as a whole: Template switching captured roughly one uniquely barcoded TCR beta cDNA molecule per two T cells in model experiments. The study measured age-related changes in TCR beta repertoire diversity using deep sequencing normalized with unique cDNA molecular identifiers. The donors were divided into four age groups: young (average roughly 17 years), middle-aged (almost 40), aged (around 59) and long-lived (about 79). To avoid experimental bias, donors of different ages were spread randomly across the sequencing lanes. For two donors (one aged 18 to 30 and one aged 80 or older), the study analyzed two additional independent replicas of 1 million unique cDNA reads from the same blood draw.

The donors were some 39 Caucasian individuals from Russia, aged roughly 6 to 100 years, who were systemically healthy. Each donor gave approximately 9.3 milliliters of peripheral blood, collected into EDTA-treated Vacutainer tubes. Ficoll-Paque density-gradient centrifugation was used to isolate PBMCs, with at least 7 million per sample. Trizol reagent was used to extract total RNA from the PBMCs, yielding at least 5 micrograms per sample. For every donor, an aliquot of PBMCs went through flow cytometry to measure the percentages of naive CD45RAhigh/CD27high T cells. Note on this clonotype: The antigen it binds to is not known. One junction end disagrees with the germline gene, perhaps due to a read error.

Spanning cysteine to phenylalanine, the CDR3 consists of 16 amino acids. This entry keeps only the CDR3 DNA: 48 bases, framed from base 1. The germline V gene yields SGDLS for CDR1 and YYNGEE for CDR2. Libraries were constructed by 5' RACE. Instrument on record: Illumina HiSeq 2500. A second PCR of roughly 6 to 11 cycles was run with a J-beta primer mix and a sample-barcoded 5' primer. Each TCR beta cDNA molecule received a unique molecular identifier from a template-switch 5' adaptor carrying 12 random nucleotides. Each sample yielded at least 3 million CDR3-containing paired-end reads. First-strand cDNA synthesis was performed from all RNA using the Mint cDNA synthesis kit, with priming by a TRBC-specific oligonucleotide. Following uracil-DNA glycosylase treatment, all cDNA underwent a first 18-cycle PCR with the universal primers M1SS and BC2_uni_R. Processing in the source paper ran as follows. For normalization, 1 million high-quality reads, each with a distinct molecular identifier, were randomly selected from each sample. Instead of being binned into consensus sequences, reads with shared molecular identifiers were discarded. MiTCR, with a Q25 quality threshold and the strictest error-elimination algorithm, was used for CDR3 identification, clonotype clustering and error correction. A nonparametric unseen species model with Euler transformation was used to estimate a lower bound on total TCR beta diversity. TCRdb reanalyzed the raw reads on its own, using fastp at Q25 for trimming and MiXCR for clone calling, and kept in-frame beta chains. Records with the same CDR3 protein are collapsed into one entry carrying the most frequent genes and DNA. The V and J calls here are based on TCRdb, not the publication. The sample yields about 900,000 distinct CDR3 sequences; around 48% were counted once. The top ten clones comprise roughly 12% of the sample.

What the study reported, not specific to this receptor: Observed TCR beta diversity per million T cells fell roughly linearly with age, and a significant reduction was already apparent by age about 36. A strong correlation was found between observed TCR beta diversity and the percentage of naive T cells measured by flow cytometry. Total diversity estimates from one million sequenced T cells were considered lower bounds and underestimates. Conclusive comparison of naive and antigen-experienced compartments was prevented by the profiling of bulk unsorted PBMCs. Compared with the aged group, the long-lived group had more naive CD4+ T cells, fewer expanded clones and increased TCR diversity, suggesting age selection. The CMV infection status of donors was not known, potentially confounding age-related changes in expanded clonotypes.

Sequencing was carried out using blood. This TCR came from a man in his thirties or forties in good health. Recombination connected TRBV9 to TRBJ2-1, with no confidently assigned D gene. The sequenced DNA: TGTGCCACCAGCCCCATGGCCGCTAGCTCCTACAATGAGCAGTTCTTC. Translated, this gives CATSPMAASSYNEQFF.